Sequencing of this T cell receptor beta chain was carried out in a study of blood T cell repertoires in COVID-19. Sequencing was performed with immunoSEQ multiplex PCR; in TCRdb, only in-frame clones are kept and a portion is missing. The sample has roughly 66,000 clones, more than 90% seen once. The CDR3 is 13 amino acids. Per germline, CDR1 MDHEN and CDR2 SYDVKM. Trimming at V came to 2 bases and at J to 10 bases, leaving 0 bases not matched to a gene. This clone is a singleton in its sample. This chain joins TRBV28 and TRBJ2-1, with 12 positions matching TRBD2. The receptor's source is a human donor with active COVID-19. The donor label of this sample is uncertain. The sample was peripheral blood. CDR3 DNA: TGTGCCAGCAGTTTAGGACTAGCGGGAGAGCAGTTCTTC. Translated, it gives CASSLGLAGEQFF.